The 6 T cell receptor beta chains given below trace back to one sample, sequenced in a study of graft-versus-host responses after intestinal transplantation. No cognate antigen is known for these TCRs. The repertoire was sequenced with immunoSEQ multiplex PCR; TCRdb's copy has only in-frame clones and lacks some. There are 75,000 to 100,000 clones in the sample; roughly nine tenths occur only once, and about 0.18% lies in the top ten. The sequencing used unstimulated CD4+ T cells sorted from spleen or lymph node cells, collected before transplant. The origin of the receptors is a human donor who was the organ donor for an intestinal transplant.

The chain joins TRBV6-9 to TRBJ2-3; the D is unclear. Trimming pared 7 bases from V and 4 bases from J, leaving 9 bases between. Germline CDR1 reads MNHGY; CDR2 reads SVAAGI. This CDR3 comprises 12 residues. The CDR3 region is CASKEYSDTQYF. Here the CDR3 DNA reads TGTGCCAGCAAGGAGTACTCAGATACGCAGTATTTT.

This chain connects TRBV9 to TRBJ2-1; perhaps TRBD1 as D (6 bases). The CDR3 spans 13 residues. Germline values: CDR1 SGDLS, CDR2 YYNGEE. Trimming stripped 0 bases from V and 9 bases from J, with 10 bases between. This chain's CDR3 is CASSVEGTSEQFF. Here the CDR3 DNA reads TGTGCCAGCAGCGTAGAGGGGACAAGTGAGCAGTTCTTC.

This clone was detected a few times. The V call is TRBV6-6, the J call TRBJ2-7; 7 nucleotides agree with TRBD2. The germline V gene encodes CDR1 MNHNY and CDR2 SVGAGI (reference sequence). The CDR3 has 15 residues. Trimming at V came to 2 bases and at J to 0 bases, leaving 4 bases not matched to a gene. The CDR3 loop is CASSYRGVFSYEQYF. In DNA, the CDR3 is TGTGCCAGCAGTTACCGGGGGGTTTTCTCCTACGAGCAGTACTTC.

The rearrangement joins TRBV15 to TRBJ2-7; the D gene is possibly TRBD2 (5 bases). From germline, CDR1 is LNHNV and CDR2 YYDKDF (reference sequence). CDR3 length: 11 amino acids. The DNA for the CDR3 is TGTGCTCACCCCCGCGGGCGCGAGCAGTACTTC. This encodes CAHPRGREQYF.

The gene calls are TRBV7-9 and TRBJ2-3, with 8 bases lining up with TRBD1. The germline gives CDR1 SEHNR, CDR2 FQNEAQ (reference sequence). The CDR3 length is 14 residues. The junction had 6 bases not matched to a gene; V was cut back by 5 bases and J by 5 bases. The CDR3: CASSPDRGGDTQYF. The CDR3 bases are TGTGCCAGCAGCCCCGACAGGGGAGGAGATACGCAGTATTTT.

The genes are TRBV28 and TRBJ2-5, with a weak D call TRBD1 (5 bases). The end of the DNA fits TRBJ2-7 better, so the J call may be wrong. This CDR3 has 16 amino acids. Germline lookup yields CDR1 MDHEN and CDR2 SYDVKM. The CDR3 spells CASSSPRQRSGYEQYF. Here the CDR3 DNA reads TGTGCCAGCAGTTCACCCCGACAGAGGTCTGGGTACGAGCAGTACTTC.